The next 9 T cell receptor beta chains were all read from a single sample in a study of blood T cell repertoires in COVID-19. Profiled with immunoSEQ multiplex PCR; TCRdb holds only in-frame clones, not every one. This table holds a few hundred thousand clones, 83% found once. The sequenced sample was PBMCs or T cells enriched from blood (not recorded which). These receptors all come from a woman aged 45-65 years who had recovered from COVID-19.

The count of this clone is one. The chain joins TRBV6-6 to TRBJ2-7; 7 bases line up with TRBD1. Germline values: CDR1 MNHNY, CDR2 SVGAGI (reference sequence). V lost 6 bases and J lost 6; bases outside the gene matches: 8. The CDR3 extends over 13 amino acids. For the CDR3, the DNA is TGTGCCAGCAGCATCAGGGGACAGTCCGAGCAGTACTTC. It translates to CASSIRGQSEQYF.

The V call is TRBV9, the J call TRBJ2-3; 8 positions match TRBD2. The V gene's germline CDR1 is SGDLS and CDR2 YYNGEE. V lost 6 bases to trimming and J lost 2 bases; unmatched junction nucleotides: 14. This CDR3 contains 17 residues. The CDR3: CASTLGGGAGATDTQYF. DNA of the CDR3: TGTGCCAGCACCCTCGGGGGTGGAGCGGGAGCCACAGATACGCAGTATTTT.

The rearrangement links TRBV5-6 to TRBJ2-1, with 8 bases matching TRBD2. Looked up from germline, CDR1 is SGHDT and CDR2 is YYEEEE. The trim removed 5 bases at V and 5 bases at J, leaving 6 bases unmatched. The CDR3 is made up of 14 amino acids. This chain's CDR3 is CASRWAGGNNEQFF. The CDR3 DNA sequence: TGTGCCAGCAGGTGGGCGGGAGGTAACAATGAGCAGTTCTTC.

The chain recombines TRBV5-8 with TRBJ1-4, with D perhaps matching TRBD1 (5 bases). Trimming shortened V by 4 bases and J by 11 bases, and 21 bases separated the two germline ends. Looked up from germline, CDR1 is SGHTS and CDR2 is YDEGEE. This CDR3 spans 15 amino acids. CDR3 bases: TGTGCCAGCAGCCCCAGGGTTGGCGCCGGGCAGAAACTGTTTTTT. Amino acids: CASSPRVGAGQKLFF.

In this sample, this clone turned up once. The V gene is TRBV6-5, the J gene TRBJ2-1; no reliable D call. The CDR3 runs 15 residues. The V end lost 0 bases, the J end lost 6 bases, and 12 bases lay between the germline ends. Germline CDR1 and CDR2: MNHEY and SVGAGI. The DNA for the CDR3 is TGTGCCAGCAGTTACTCTTCGGTTTCGGGCAATGAGCAGTTCTTC. Translation: CASSYSSVSGNEQFF.

The rearrangement links TRBV30 to TRBJ2-5; D gene unclear. This CDR3 is built from 13 residues. V lost 0 bases, J lost 5 bases, and 10 bases lay in between. The germline V gene encodes CDR1 GTSNPN and CDR2 SVGIG (reference sequence). CDR3 sequence (DNA): TGTGCCTGGAGTGTACTGCTTGCCGAGACCCAGTACTTC. This translates into CAWSVLLAETQYF.

The chain combines TRBV5-1 with TRBJ2-1; the D gene is possibly TRBD2 (5 bases). Trimming cost V 1 base and J 15 bases, with 17 bases left between them. CDR1 SGHRS and CDR2 YFSETQ come from the germline V gene. The CDR3 sequence is 13 residues long. The CDR3: CASSLSTPRAGFF. CDR3 DNA sequence: TGCGCCAGCAGCTTGTCAACTCCAAGGGCGGGGTTCTTC.

The chain carries TRBV13 and TRBJ2-3; D possibly corresponds to TRBD2 (5 bases). Trimming cost V 4 bases and J 4 bases, with 24 bases left between them. Germline lookup yields CDR1 PRHDT and CDR2 FYEKMQ (reference sequence). CDR3 length: 18 residues. The CDR3 region is CASSSYLIVGAPPDTQYF. The CDR3 bases are TGTGCCAGCAGCTCATACCTTATTGTGGGAGCCCCCCCAGATACGCAGTATTTT.

The chain joins TRBV9 to TRBJ1-6, with TRBD1 matching over 9 bases. This CDR3 is 15 amino acids long. V gave up 4 bases and J gave up 6 bases; unmatched junction bases: 5. Germline CDR1 is SGDLS and CDR2 is YYNGEE. CDR3 nucleotides: TGTGCCAGCAGCCTACAGGGGGCGTCTAATTCACCCCTCCACTTT. Encoded protein: CASSLQGASNSPLHF.